This T cell receptor (beta chain) was found in a study of blood T cell repertoires in COVID-19. On the study more broadly: Sample material is recorded as cDNA or gDNA derived from T cells, B-cell-depleted T cells, or PBMCs.

This clone was observed a handful of times. TCRdb's table, derived via immunoSEQ multiplex PCR, lists solely in-frame clones and lacks some. Of over 150,000 clones in the sample, about 85% are singletons; the top ten hold about 1%. This CDR3 has 12 residues. Trimming left V 6 bases short and J 2 bases short, with 7 bases between. CDR1 is MNHEY and CDR2 is SVGAGI in the germline V gene. The chain joins TRBV6-5 to TRBJ1-1, with D hard to call. This clonotype was sampled from a man aged 40-55 years with acute or convalescent COVID-19. Sequences were obtained from peripheral blood. The DNA for the CDR3 is TGTGCCAGCAGCCAGACAAACACTGAAGCTTTCTTT. This gives the protein CASSQTNTEAFF.